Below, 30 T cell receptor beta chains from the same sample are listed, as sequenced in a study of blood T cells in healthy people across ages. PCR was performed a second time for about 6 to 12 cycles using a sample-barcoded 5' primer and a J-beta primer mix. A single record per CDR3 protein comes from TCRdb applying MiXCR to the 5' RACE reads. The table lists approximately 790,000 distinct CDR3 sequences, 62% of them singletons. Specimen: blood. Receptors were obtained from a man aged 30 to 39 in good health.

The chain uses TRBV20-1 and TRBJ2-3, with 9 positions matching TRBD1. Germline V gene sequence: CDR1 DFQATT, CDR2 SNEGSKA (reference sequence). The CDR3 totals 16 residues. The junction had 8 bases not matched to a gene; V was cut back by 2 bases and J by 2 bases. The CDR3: CSARRDREIHTDTQYF. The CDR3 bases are TGCAGTGCTAGACGGGACAGGGAGATACACACAGATACGCAGTATTTT.

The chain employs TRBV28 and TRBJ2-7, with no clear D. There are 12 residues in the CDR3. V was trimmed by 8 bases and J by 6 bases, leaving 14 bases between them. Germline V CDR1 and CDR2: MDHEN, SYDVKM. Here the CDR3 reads CASEGLVAEQYF. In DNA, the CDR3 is TGTGCCAGCGAAGGTCTCGTAGCCGAGCAGTACTTC.

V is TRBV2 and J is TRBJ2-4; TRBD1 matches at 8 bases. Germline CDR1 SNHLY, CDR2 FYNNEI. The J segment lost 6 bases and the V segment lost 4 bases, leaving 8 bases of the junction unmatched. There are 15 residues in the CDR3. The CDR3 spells CASSGGGQGGNIQYF. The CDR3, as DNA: TGTGCCAGCAGTGGGGGTGGACAGGGCGGAAACATTCAGTACTTC.

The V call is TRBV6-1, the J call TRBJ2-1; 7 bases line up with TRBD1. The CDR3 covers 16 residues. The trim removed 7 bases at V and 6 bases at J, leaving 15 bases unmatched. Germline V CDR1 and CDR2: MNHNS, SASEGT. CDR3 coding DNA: TGTGCCAGCACCCAATTGACAGGGTCGGGCTCCAATGAGCAGTTCTTC. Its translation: CASTQLTGSGSNEQFF.

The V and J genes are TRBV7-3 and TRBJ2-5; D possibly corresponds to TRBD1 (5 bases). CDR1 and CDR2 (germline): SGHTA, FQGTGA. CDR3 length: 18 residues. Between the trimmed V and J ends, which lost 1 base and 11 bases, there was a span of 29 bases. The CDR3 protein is CASSLKFRGIRTRNEQYF. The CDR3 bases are TGTGCCAGCAGCTTAAAGTTTAGGGGCATTAGGACCCGCAATGAGCAGTACTTC.

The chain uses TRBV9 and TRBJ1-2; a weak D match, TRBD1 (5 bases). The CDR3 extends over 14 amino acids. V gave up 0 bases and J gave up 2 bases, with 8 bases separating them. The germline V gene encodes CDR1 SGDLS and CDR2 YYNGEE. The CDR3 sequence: CASSVGGQNYGYTF. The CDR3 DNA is TGTGCCAGCAGCGTAGGGGGCCAGAACTATGGCTACACCTTC.

In DNA, the CDR3 is TGCAGCGTTGGGAGGACTTCTGATTACGAGCAGTACTTC. This sequence encodes CSVGRTSDYEQYF. The rearrangement links TRBV29-1 to TRBJ2-7; tentative D call: TRBD2 (5 bases). CDR1 SQVTM and CDR2 ANQGSEA come from the germline V gene. This CDR3 is 13 amino acids long. The V end was cut by 4 bases, the J end by 4 bases, with 14 bases between.

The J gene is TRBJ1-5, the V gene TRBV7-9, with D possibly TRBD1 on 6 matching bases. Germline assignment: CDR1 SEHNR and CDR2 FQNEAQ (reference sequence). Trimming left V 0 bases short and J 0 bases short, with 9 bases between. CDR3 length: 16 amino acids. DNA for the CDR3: TGTGCCAGCAGCTTAGCAATGGGGGCTAGCAATCAGCCCCAGCATTTT. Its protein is CASSLAMGASNQPQHF.

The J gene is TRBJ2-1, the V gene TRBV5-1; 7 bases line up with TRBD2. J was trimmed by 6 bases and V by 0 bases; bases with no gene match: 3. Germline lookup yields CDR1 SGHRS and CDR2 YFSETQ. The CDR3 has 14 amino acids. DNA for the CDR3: TGCGCCAGCAGCTTGGGAGCGGGGACCAATGAGCAGTTCTTC. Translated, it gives CASSLGAGTNEQFF.

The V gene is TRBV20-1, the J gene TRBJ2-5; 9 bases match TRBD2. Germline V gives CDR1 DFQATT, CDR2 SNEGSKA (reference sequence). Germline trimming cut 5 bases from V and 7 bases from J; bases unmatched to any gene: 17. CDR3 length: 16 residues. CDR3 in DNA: TGCAGTGCTTCTCCCCCCGCCGGGCTAGCGGGGCGGACCCAGTACTTC. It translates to CSASPPAGLAGRTQYF.

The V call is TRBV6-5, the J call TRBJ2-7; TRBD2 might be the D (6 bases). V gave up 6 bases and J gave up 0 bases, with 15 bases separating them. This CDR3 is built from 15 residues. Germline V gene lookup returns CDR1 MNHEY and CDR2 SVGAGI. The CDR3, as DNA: TGTGCCAGCAGACTTCTGGCGGGGATCTCCTACGAGCAGTACTTC. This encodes CASRLLAGISYEQYF.

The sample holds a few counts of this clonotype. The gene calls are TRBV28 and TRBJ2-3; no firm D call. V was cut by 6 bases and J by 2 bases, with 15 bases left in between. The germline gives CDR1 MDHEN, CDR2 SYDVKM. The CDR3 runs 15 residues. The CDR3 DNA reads TGTGCCAGCAGCCGGTTGGTCGGAGACACAGATACGCAGTATTTT. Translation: CASSRLVGDTDTQYF. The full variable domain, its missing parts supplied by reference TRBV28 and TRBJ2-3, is DVKVTQSSRYLVKRTGEKVFLECVQDMDHENMFWYRQDPGLGLRLIYFSYDVKMKEKGDIPEGYSVSREKKERFSLILESASTNQTSMYLCASSRLVGDTDTQYFGPGTRLTVL.

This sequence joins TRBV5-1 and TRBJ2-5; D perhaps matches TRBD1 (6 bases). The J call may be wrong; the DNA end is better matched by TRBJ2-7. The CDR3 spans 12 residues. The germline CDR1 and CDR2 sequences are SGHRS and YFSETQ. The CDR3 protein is CASSTQGSEQYF. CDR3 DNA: TGCGCCAGCAGCACACAGGGCAGCGAGCAGTACTTC.

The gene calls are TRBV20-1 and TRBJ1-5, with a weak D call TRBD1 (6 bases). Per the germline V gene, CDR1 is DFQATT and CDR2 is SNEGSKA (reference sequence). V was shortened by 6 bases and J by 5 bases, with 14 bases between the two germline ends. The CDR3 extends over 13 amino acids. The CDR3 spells CSASDRSDQPQHF. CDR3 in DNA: TGCAGTGCCAGTGACAGGTCCGATCAGCCCCAGCATTTT.

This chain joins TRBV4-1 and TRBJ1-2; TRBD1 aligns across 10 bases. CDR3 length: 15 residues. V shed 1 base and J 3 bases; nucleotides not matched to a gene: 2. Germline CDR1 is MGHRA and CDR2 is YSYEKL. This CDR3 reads CASSQVTGGDYGYTF. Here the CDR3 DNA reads TGCGCCAGCAGCCAAGTGACAGGGGGCGACTATGGCTACACCTTC.

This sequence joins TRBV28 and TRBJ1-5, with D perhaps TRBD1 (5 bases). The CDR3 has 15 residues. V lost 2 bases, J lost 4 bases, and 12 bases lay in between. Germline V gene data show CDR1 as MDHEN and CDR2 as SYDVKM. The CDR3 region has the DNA TGTGCCAGCAGTTTACAGGGAGGAAAAAATCAGCCCCAGCATTTT. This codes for CASSLQGGKNQPQHF.

The CDR3 here is CASSRLVGGRVEKLFF. In DNA form, the CDR3 reads TGTGCCAGCAGCCGACTAGTCGGGGGTCGGGTGGAAAAACTGTTTTTT. The chain employs TRBV3-1 and TRBJ1-4, with a weak D call TRBD1 (5 bases). Trimming took off 4 bases at V and 8 bases at J, with 20 bases between the two ends. Looked up from germline, CDR1 is LGHDT and CDR2 is YNNKEL (reference sequence). The CDR3 contains 16 residues.

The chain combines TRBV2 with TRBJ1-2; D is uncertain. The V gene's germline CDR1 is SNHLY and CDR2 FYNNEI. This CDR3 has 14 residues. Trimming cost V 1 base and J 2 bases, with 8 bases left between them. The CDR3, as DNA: TGTGCCAGCAGTGAAGGGGTAGCAAACTATGGCTACACCTTC. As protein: CASSEGVANYGYTF.

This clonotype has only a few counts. The CDR3 region is CASSPTEVRSYTSGANVLTF. Written as DNA, the CDR3 is TGTGCCAGCAGTCCCACGGAGGTCAGGTCCTATACCTCTGGGGCCAACGTCCTGACTTTC. The chain recombines TRBV12-3 or TRBV12-4 with TRBJ2-6, with a tentative D call TRBD2 (5 bases). This CDR3 contains 20 residues. Trimming shortened V by 5 bases and J by 0 bases, and 23 bases separated the two germline ends.

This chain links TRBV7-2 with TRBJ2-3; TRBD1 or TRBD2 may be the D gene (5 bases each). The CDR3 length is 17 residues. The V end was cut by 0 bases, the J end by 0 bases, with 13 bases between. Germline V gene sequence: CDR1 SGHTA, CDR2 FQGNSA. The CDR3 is CASSLAWGRRSTDTQYF. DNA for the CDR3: TGTGCCAGCAGCTTAGCGTGGGGACGGCGTAGCACAGATACGCAGTATTTT.

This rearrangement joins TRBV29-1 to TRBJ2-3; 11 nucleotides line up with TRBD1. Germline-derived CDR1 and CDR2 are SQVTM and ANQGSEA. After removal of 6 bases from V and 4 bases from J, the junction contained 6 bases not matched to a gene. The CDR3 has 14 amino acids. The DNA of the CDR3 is TGCAGCGTGGCCGGGGACAGGGGGGCAGATACGCAGTATTTT. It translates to CSVAGDRGADTQYF.

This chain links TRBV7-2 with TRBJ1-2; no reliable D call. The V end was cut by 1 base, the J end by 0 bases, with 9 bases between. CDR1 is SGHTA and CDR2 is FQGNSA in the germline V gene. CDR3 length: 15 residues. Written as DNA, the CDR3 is TGTGCCAGCAGCTTAGGGCTAACCCCTAACTATGGCTACACCTTC. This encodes CASSLGLTPNYGYTF. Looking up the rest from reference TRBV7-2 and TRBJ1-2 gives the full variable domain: GAGVSQSPSNKVTEKGKDVELRCDPISGHTALYWYRQSLGQGLEFLIYFQGNSAPDKSGLPSDRFSAERTGGSVSTLTIQRTQQEDSAVYLCASSLGLTPNYGYTFGSGTRLTVV.

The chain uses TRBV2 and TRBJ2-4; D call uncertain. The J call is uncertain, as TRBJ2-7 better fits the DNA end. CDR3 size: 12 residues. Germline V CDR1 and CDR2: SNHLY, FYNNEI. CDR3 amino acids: CASSPGFFEQYF. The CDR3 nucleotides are TGTGCCAGCAGCCCAGGATTTTTCGAGCAGTACTTC.

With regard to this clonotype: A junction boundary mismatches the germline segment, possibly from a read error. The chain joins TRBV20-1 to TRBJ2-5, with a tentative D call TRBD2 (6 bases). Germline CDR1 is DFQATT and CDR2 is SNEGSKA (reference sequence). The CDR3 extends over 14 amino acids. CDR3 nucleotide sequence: TGCAGTGTTAGAGCAGACTGTGGGGGGGAGACCCAGTACTTC. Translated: CSVRADCGGETQYF.

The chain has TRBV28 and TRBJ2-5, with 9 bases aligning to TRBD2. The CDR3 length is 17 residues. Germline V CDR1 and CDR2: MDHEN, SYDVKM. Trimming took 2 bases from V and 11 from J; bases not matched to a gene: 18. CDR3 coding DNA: TGTGCCAGCAGTTTAGAGGCTGGGCTAGCGGGGAGCTATGAGCAGTACTTC. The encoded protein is CASSLEAGLAGSYEQYF.

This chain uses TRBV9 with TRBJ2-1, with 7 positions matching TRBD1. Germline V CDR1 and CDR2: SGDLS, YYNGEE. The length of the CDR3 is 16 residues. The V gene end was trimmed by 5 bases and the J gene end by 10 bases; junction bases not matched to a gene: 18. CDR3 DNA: TGTGCCAGCAGTATCCAGGTTGACGACAGGGTGCGGGAGCAGTTCTTC. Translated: CASSIQVDDRVREQFF. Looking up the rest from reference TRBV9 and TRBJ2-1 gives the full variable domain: DSGVTQTPKHLITATGQRVTLRCSPRSGDLSVYWYQQSLDQGLQFLIQYYNGEERAKGNILERFSAQQFPDLHSELNLSSLELGDSALYFCASSIQVDDRVREQFFGPGTRLTVL.

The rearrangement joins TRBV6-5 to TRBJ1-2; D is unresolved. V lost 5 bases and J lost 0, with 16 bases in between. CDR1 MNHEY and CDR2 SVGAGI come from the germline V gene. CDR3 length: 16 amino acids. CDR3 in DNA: TGTGCCAGCAGTCCCCAGTTTGGCCTAGCTAACTATGGCTACACCTTC. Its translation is CASSPQFGLANYGYTF.

CDR3 sequence: CASSSDRSQETQYF. CDR3 bases: TGTGCCAGCAGCTCCGACAGGAGCCAAGAGACCCAGTACTTC. The chain combines TRBV7-9 with TRBJ2-5; D possibly corresponds to TRBD1 (6 bases). This CDR3 is 14 amino acids long. Germline assignment: CDR1 SEHNR and CDR2 FQNEAQ (reference sequence). V lost 4 bases to trimming and J lost 1 base, with 10 bases between them.

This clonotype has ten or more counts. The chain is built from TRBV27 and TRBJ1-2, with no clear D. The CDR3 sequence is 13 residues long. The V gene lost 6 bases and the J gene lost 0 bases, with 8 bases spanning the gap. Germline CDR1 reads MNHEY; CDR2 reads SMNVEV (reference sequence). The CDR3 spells CASSLGPNYGYTF. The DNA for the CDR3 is TGTGCCAGCAGCTTGGGCCCTAACTATGGCTACACCTTC.

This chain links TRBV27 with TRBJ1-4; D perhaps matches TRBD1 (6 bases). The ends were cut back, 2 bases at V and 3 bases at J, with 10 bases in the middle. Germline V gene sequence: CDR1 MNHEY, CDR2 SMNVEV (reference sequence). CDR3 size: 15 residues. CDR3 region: CASSLAGTPNEKLFF. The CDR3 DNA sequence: TGTGCCAGCAGTTTAGCCGGGACACCTAATGAAAAACTGTTTTTT.